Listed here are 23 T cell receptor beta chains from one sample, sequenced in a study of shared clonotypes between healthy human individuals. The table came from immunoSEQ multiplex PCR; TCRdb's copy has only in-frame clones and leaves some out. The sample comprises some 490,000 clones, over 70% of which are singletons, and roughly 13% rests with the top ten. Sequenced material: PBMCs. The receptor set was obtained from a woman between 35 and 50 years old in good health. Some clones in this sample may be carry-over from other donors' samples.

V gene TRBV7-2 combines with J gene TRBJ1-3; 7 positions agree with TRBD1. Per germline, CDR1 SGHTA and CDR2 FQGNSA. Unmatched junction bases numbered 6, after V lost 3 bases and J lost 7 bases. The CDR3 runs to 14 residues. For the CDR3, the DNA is TGTGCCAGCAGCTTCGGGACAGTGCAGAACACCATATATTTT. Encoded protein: CASSFGTVQNTIYF.

The CDR3 DNA sequence: TGTGCTAGTGGCGAGGGGAATTGGGGCTATGGCTACACCTTC. Translated, it gives CASGEGNWGYGYTF. This chain uses TRBV12-5 with TRBJ1-2; D perhaps matches TRBD1 (5 bases). V was cut by 6 bases and J by 4 bases, with 15 bases left in between. Germline V gene sequence: CDR1 LGHNT, CDR2 FRNRAP. This CDR3 is built from 14 residues. The variable domain in full, with the rest retrieved from reference TRBV12-5 and TRBJ1-2, is DARVTQTPRHKVTEMGQEVTMRCQPILGHNTVFWYRQTMMQGLELLAYFRNRAPLDDSGMPKDRFSAEMPDATLATLKIQPSEPRDSAVYFCASGEGNWGYGYTFGSGTRLTVV.

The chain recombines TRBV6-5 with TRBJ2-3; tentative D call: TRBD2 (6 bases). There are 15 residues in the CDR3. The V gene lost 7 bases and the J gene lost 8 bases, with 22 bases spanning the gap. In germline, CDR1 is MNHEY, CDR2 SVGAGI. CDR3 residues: CASTSRDRGFGTQYF. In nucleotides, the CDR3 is TGTGCCAGCACCTCCCGGGATCGGGGGTTCGGTACGCAGTATTTT.

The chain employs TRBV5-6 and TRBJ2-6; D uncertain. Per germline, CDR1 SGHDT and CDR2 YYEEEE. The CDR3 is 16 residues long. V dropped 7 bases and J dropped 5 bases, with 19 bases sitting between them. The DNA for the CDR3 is TGTGCCAGCGGAGTCCAGTCACAAAGTCGGGCCAACGTCCTGACTTTC. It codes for CASGVQSQSRANVLTF.

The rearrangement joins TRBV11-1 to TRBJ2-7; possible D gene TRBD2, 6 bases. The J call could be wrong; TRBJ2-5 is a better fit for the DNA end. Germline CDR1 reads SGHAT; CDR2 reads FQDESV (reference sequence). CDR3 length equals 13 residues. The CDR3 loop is CASSPRDGGTQYF. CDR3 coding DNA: TGTGCCAGCAGCCCGAGGGACGGGGGGACCCAGTACTTC.

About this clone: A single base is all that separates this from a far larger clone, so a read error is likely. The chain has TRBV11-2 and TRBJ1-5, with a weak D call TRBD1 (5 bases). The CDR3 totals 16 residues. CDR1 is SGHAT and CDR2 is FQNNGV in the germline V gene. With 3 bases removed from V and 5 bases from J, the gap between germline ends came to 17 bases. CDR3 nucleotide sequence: TGTGCCAGCAGCTTTGGGGGAGTGTGGGGCGATCAGCCCCAGCATTTT. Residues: CASSFGGVWGDQPQHF.

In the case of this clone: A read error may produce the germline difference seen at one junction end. CDR3 region: CASSPPWAYEQHF. The DNA of the CDR3 is TGTGCCAGCTCACCACCGTGGGCCTACGAGCAGCACTTC. The V gene is TRBV18, the J gene TRBJ2-7; D not resolved. The CDR3 loop spans 13 amino acids. CDR1 and CDR2 (germline): KGHSH, LQKENI.

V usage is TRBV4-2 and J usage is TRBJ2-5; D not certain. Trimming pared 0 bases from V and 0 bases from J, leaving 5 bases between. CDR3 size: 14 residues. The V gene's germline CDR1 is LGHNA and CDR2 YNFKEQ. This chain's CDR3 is CASSQEVNQETQYF. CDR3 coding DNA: TGTGCCAGCAGCCAAGAAGTAAACCAAGAGACCCAGTACTTC.

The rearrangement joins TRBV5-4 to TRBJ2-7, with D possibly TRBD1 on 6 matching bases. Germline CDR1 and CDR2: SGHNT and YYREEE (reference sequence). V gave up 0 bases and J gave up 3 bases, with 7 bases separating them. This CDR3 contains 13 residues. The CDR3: CASSLDRVYEQYF. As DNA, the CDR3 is TGTGCCAGCAGCTTGGACAGGGTCTACGAGCAGTACTTC.

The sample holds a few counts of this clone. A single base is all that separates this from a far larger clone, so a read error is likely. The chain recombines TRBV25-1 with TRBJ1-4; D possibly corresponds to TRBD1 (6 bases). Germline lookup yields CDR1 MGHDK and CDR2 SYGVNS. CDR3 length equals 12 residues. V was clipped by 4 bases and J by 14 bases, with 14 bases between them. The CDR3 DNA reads TGTGCCAGCAGTGGTCTGTCAGGACAGCTGTTTTTT. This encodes CASSGLSGQLFF.

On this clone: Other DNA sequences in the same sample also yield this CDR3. In nucleotides, the CDR3 is TGTGCCAGTAGTATAGGCAGCTTGAATGAGCAGTTCTTC. It encodes CASSIGSLNEQFF. This chain links TRBV19 with TRBJ2-1; unclear D gene. The CDR3 loop spans 13 amino acids. V dropped 1 base and J dropped 7 bases, with 8 bases sitting between them. Germline V gene data show CDR1 as LNHDA and CDR2 as SQIVND (reference sequence).

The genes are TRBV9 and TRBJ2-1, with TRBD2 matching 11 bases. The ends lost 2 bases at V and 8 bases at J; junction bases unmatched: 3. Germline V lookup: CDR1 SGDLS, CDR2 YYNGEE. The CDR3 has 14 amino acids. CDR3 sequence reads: CASSVTSGAHEQFF. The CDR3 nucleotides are TGTGCCAGCAGCGTGACTAGCGGGGCCCATGAGCAGTTCTTC.

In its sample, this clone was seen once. DNA for the CDR3: TGTGCCAGCAGCCCCCGAGGGACAGAGGTCCTTGAAGCTTTCTTT. Protein: CASSPRGTEVLEAFF. The chain couples TRBV7-9 to TRBJ1-1; 7 positions agree with TRBD1. V lost 5 bases and J lost 7; bases outside the gene matches: 13. The CDR3 runs 15 residues. Germline values: CDR1 SEHNR, CDR2 FQNEAQ (reference sequence).

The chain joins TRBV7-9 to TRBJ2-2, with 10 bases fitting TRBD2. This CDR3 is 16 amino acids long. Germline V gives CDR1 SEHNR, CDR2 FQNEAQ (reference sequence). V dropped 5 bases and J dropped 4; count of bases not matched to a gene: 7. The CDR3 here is CASSAGLAGVTGELFF. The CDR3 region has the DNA TGTGCCAGCAGCGCCGGGCTAGCGGGAGTCACCGGGGAGCTGTTTTTT.

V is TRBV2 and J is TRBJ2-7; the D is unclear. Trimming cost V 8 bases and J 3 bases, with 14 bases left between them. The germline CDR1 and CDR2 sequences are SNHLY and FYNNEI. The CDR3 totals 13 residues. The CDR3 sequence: CASGQNDDYEQYF. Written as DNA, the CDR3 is TGTGCCAGCGGGCAGAATGATGACTACGAGCAGTACTTC.

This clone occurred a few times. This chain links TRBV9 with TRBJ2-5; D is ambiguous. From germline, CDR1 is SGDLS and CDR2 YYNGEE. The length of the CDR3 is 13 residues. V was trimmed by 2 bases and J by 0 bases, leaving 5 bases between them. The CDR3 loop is CASSVQNQETQYF. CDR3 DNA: TGTGCCAGCAGCGTTCAGAACCAAGAGACCCAGTACTTC.

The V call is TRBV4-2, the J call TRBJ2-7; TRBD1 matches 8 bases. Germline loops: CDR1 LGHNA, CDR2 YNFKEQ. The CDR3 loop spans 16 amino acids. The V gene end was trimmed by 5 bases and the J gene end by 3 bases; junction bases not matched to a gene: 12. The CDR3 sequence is CASSNRGLRGVYEQYF. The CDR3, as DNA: TGTGCCAGCAGCAACAGGGGGTTGAGGGGTGTCTACGAGCAGTACTTC.

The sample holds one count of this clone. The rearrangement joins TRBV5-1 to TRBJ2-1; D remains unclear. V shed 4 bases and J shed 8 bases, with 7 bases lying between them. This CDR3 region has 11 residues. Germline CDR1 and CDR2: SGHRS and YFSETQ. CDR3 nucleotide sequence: TGCGCCAGCAGCGTCGGACATGAGCAGTTCTTC. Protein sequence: CASSVGHEQFF.

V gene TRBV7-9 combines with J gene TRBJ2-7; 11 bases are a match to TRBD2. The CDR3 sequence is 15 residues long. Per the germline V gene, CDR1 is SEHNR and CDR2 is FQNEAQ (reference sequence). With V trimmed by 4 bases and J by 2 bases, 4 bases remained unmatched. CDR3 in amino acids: CASSSTSGRAYEQYF. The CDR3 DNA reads TGTGCCAGCAGCTCCACTAGCGGGAGAGCCTACGAGCAGTACTTC.

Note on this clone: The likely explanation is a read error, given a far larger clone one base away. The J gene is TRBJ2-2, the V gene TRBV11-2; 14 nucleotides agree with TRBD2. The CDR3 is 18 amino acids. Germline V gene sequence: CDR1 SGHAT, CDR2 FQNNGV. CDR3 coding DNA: TGTTCCAGCAGCTATTCGGGACTAGCGGGAGTATCGGCCGGGGAGCTGTTTTTT. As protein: CSSSYSGLAGVSAGELFF. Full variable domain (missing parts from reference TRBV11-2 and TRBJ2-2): EAGVAQSPRYKIIEKRQSVAFWCNPISGHATLYWYQQILGQGPKLLIQFQNNGVVDDSQLPKDRFSAERLKGVDSTLKIQPAKLEDSAVYLCSSSYSGLAGVSAGELFFGEGSRLTVL.

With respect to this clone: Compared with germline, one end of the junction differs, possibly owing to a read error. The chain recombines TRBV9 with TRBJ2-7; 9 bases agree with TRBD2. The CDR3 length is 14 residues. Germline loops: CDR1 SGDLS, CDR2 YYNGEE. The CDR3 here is CASSVDGTSLPNHF. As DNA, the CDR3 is TGTGCCAGCAGCGTAGACGGGACTAGCCTCCCTAACCACTTC.

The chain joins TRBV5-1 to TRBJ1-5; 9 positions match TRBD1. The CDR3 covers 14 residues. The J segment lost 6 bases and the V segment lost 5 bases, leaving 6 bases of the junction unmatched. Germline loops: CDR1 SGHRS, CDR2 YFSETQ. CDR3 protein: CASSQDRGSQPQHF. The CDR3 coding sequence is TGCGCCAGCAGTCAGGACAGGGGTAGTCAGCCCCAGCATTTT. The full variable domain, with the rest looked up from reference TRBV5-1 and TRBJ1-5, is KAGVTQTPRYLIKTRGQQVTLSCSPISGHRSVSWYQQTPGQGLQFLFEYFSETQRNKGNFPGRFSGRQFSNSRSEMNVSTLELGDSALYLCASSQDRGSQPQHFGDGTRLSIL.

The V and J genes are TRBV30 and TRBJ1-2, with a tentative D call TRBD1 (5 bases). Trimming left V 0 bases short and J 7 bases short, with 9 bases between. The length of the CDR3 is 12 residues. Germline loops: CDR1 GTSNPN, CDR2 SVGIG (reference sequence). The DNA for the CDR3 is TGTGCCTGGAGTGTCCTCGGGGCTGGCTACACCTTC. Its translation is CAWSVLGAGYTF.